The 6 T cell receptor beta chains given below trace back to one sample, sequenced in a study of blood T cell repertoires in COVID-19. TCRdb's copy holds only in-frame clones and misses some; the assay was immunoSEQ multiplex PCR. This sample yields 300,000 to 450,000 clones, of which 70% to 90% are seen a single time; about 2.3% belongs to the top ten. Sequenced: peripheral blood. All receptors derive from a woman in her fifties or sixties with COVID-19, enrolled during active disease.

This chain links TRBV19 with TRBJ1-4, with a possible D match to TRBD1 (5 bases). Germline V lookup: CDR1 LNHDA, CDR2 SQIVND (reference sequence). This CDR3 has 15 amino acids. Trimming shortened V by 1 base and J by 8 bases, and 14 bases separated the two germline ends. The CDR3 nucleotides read TGTGCCAGTAGTATAGGAGTGACAGTTTCCGAAAAACTGTTTTTT. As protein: CASSIGVTVSEKLFF.

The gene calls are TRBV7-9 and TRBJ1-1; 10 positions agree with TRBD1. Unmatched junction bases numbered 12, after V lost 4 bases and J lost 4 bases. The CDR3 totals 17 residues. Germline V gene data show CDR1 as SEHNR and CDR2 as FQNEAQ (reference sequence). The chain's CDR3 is CASSSPFWTGGFTEAFF. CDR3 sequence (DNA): TGTGCCAGCAGCTCCCCCTTTTGGACAGGGGGTTTCACTGAAGCTTTCTTT.

This chain's CDR3 is CASRQLINSPLHF. The CDR3 region has the DNA TGTGCCAGCAGACAGTTAATAAATTCACCCCTCCACTTT. This sequence joins TRBV24-1 and TRBJ1-6, with D possibly being TRBD1 (5 bases). The germline V gene has CDR1 KGHDR and CDR2 SFDVKD. Deletions cut 11 bases from V and 7 bases from J, with 14 bases between. The CDR3 totals 13 residues.

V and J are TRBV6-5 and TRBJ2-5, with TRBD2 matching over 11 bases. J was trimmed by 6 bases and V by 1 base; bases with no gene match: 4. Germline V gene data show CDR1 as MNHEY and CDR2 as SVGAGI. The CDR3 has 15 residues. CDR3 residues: CASSYLTSGEKTQYF. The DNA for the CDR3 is TGTGCCAGCAGTTACTTGACTAGCGGGGAAAAGACCCAGTACTTC.

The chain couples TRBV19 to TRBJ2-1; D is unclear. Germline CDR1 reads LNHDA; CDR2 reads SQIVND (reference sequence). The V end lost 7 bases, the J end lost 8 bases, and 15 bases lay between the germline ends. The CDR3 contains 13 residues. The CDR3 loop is CASTVSGTDEQFF. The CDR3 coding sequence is TGTGCCAGTACTGTATCGGGTACGGATGAGCAGTTCTTC.

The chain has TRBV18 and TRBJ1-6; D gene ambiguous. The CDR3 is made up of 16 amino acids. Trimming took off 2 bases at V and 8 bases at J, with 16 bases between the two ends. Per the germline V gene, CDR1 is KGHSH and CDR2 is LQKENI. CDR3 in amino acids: CASSPVIREGDSPLHF. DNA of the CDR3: TGTGCCAGCTCACCAGTTATTCGCGAGGGTGATTCACCCCTCCACTTT.